The clone carrying this TCR beta chain was recorded once. Its antigen is not known. This sample was included in a study of T cell responses to AZD1222 COVID-19 vaccine. This CDR3 region has 14 residues. V lost 3 bases, J lost 7 bases, and 15 bases lay in between. Germline V lookup: CDR1 LGHDT, CDR2 YNNKEL (reference sequence). Sequencing used immunoSEQ multiplex PCR; TCRdb keeps in-frame clones, though not all of them. The table records over 110,000 clones, approximately 93% of them present only once. Study observations and caveats: Donor demographics were predominantly white British with a female majority; clonal diversity may be underestimated. Seropositive status at baseline applied to only six AZD1222 recipients. The repertoires were collected only after the peak T cell response.

The sequence was collected from an adult who had recovered from COVID-19. This specimen was peripheral blood, taken after recovery from COVID-19. This chain links TRBV3-1 (or the pseudogene TRBV3-2) with TRBJ2-5; a possible D gene is TRBD1 (5 bases). CDR3 bases: TGTGCCAGCAGCCAGATGCAGGGCGTTGGGACCCAGTACTTC. It encodes CASSQMQGVGTQYF.